This record looks at one T cell receptor (beta chain) sequence and its context. Its target is unknown. This sample was included in a study of T cells expressing NK-cell markers. Study-level information: Among eight sequenced donors, seven carried HCMV seropositivity while one was seronegative.

The CDR3 consists of 15 residues. From germline, CDR1 is DFQATT and CDR2 SNEGSKA (reference sequence). With UMIs, 5'RACE template switching was used to make TCR beta cDNA. TCRdb reanalyzed the 5' RACE reads, giving one entry per CDR3 protein sequence and no DNA. The sample holds 150,000 to 200,000 distinct CDR3 sequences. Regarding the study as a whole: Of CD8+ T cells, about 1.0-8% belonged to dominant NKG2C+ clonotypes in six donors. It was still unclear whether expanded NKG2C+ T cell clones were HCMV specific.

This receptor was taken from a woman between 18 and 75 years old in good health. Material for sequencing was blood T cells: a sorted CD56 or NKG2C T cell subset, CD4+ or CD8+ T cells, or bulk PBMC T cells (not recorded which). The chain has TRBV20-1 and TRBJ1-1; TCRdb's assignment of TRBD1 cannot be checked, as there is no DNA. CDR3 sequence reads: CSARSGGHMNTEAFF.